This T cell receptor (beta chain) was profiled in a study of blood T cell repertoires in COVID-19. Study details: Spain, Italy and the United States supplied samples that represented acute and convalescent COVID-19. T cells, B-cell-depleted T cells, or PBMCs provided the cDNA or gDNA that served as material.

In the original analysis: Amplification of reference gene primers provided the estimated nucleated cell counts. The method was immunoSEQ multiplex PCR; TCRdb's version includes in-frame clones alone and lacks a portion of them. V and J calls and clone size are those listed in that table; D and trimming were worked out from the DNA. The table includes about 210,000 clones, about four fifths detected once. This CDR3 has 14 residues. Germline values: CDR1 SNHLY, CDR2 FYNNEI. Trimming removed 2 bases at V and 5 bases at J, with 9 bases between. The receptor was derived from a woman aged 40 to 50 with acute or convalescent COVID-19. Sequenced: peripheral blood. The chain joins TRBV2 to TRBJ2-2; tentative D call: TRBD1 (5 bases). CDR3 nucleotide sequence: TGTGCCAGCAGTGAATCAGGGTGGACCGGGGAGCTGTTTTTT. This gives the protein CASSESGWTGELFF.